The present T cell receptor (beta chain) was sequenced within a study of Ad26.COV2.S vaccination and SARS-CoV-2 variants. Measured with immunoSEQ multiplex PCR; TCRdb has only the in-frame clones, and not every one. The sample includes approximately 400,000 clones, approximately 85% of them seen just once. As for this clone: The antigen remains undetermined.

Germline CDR1 reads MDHEN; CDR2 reads SYDVKM. Germline trimming cut 6 bases from V and 5 bases from J; bases unmatched to any gene: 15. The CDR3 extends over 16 amino acids. Treatment: approximately 18 received Ad26.COV2.S at low or high dose, single or two shots; five or six received placebo; per-sample allocation not given. After the first vaccine or placebo injection, samples were drawn on day 63. Study-wide points: The study found similar non-spike TCR breadth in vaccine and placebo recipients.

The sequence came from a person between 18 and 65 years old who received the Ad26.COV2.S COVID-19 vaccine or a placebo. Sample: peripheral blood, taken in a trial of Ad26.COV2.S vaccine versus placebo. The genes are TRBV28 and TRBJ2-5; 7 bases are a match to TRBD1. CDR3: CASREAETGMRETQYF. The CDR3, as DNA: TGTGCCAGCAGGGAGGCCGAGACAGGGATGAGGGAGACCCAGTACTTC. The full variable domain, with the rest looked up from reference TRBV28 and TRBJ2-5, is DVKVTQSSRYLVKRTGEKVFLECVQDMDHENMFWYRQDPGLGLRLIYFSYDVKMKEKGDIPEGYSVSREKKERFSLILESASTNQTSMYLCASREAETGMRETQYFGPGTRLLVL.